What follows is one TCR beta chain and its context. The data derive from a study of T cells in localized non-small cell lung cancer. J was trimmed by 3 bases and V by 2 bases; bases with no gene match: 4. The CDR3 has 14 residues. The germline gives CDR1 SGHRS, CDR2 YFSETQ. Only in-frame clones appear in the TCRdb table, and some are missing; sequencing was by immunoSEQ multiplex PCR. The table lists 55,000 to 75,000 clones, less than 90% of them singletons. The chain has TRBV5-1 and TRBJ1-2; TRBD1 aligns across 7 bases. The clonotype was recovered from a male donor older than 55 with stage III squamous cell lung carcinoma. The sequencing used peripheral blood, collected before any cancer treatment. CDR3 DNA: TGCGCCAGCAGCTTTGGCAGGGGGGACTATGGCTACACCTTC. Amino acid sequence: CASSFGRGDYGYTF.